These 24 T cell receptor beta chains came from one sample sequenced in a study of cytomegalovirus exposure and HLA in healthy donors. PCR used 60 Vbeta primers and 13 Jbeta primers. The data were produced by immunoSEQ multiplex PCR, yet TCRdb's version contains in-frame clones alone and is incomplete. The repertoire has roughly 200,000 clones, roughly a tenth of them found once; the top ten carry 1% to 1.5%. Sequenced material: PBMCs. The receptors were sampled from a woman in her twenties or thirties in good health and CMV-seropositive.

This clone was counted only a few times. The CDR3 spells CASSPRLAGEQFF. DNA of the CDR3: TGTGCCAGCAGCCCCCGGCTAGCGGGGGAGCAGTTCTTC. The genes are TRBV14 and TRBJ2-1; TRBD2 matches at 9 bases. This CDR3 is 13 amino acids long. The germline gives CDR1 SGHDN, CDR2 FVKESK. Trimming cost V 4 bases and J 10 bases; bases outside gene matches: 5.

This clone was observed a few times. This chain uses TRBV11-2 with TRBJ2-7, with 14 bases identical to TRBD2. V was pared by 5 bases and J by 6 bases, with 6 bases of the junction left unmatched. The CDR3 has 15 amino acids. Germline CDR1 and CDR2: SGHAT and FQNNGV. CDR3 sequence reads: CASSAGTSGRSEQYF. Written as DNA, the CDR3 is TGTGCCAGCAGCGCCGGGACTAGCGGGAGAAGCGAGCAGTACTTC.

This chain joins TRBV7-2 and TRBJ2-5, with D possibly matching TRBD1 (5 bases). V lost 4 bases to trimming and J lost 1 base, with 13 bases between them. Germline CDR1 and CDR2: SGHTA and FQGNSA. The CDR3 covers 15 residues. CDR3 sequence reads: CASSSGRAAQETQYF. The CDR3 nucleotides read TGTGCCAGCAGCTCCGGCAGGGCAGCCCAAGAGACCCAGTACTTC.

The chain employs TRBV2 and TRBJ1-3; unclear D gene. V was shortened by 10 bases and J by 6 bases, with 10 bases between the two germline ends. Germline-derived CDR1 and CDR2 are SNHLY and FYNNEI. CDR3 length equals 11 residues. The CDR3, as DNA: TGTGCCATTCCTATCGTAAACACCATATATTTT. Protein sequence: CAIPIVNTIYF.

The chain employs TRBV2 and TRBJ2-7, with D possibly being TRBD1 (5 bases). Germline-derived CDR1 and CDR2 are SNHLY and FYNNEI. V dropped 1 base and J dropped 6 bases, with 13 bases sitting between them. CDR3 length: 14 residues. The CDR3 coding sequence is TGTGCCAGCAGTGAAGGCCAGGGTTTGGGCGAGCAGTACTTC. Its protein is CASSEGQGLGEQYF.

V gene TRBV21-1 combines with J gene TRBJ1-3. TRBV21-1 is tagged as a pseudogene. This CDR3 is built from 16 residues. The CDR3 DNA is TGTGCCAGCAGCGCTCACGGGGGGTTCTCTGGAAACACCATATATTTT. Translating it yields CASSAHGGFSGNTIYF.

This chain connects TRBV5-6 to TRBJ2-2, with TRBD2 identical over 9 bases. V lost 3 bases and J lost 4; bases outside the gene matches: 4. The germline CDR1 and CDR2 sequences are SGHDT and YYEEEE. This CDR3 has 15 residues. The chain's CDR3 is CASSSPTSGTGELFF. CDR3 nucleotide sequence: TGTGCCAGCAGCTCCCCGACTAGCGGCACCGGGGAGCTGTTTTTT.

This clone appeared a few times. CDR3 sequence: CASSIGREFNQPQHF. The CDR3 DNA is TGTGCCAGTAGTATTGGGAGGGAGTTCAATCAGCCCCAGCATTTT. The chain recombines TRBV19 with TRBJ1-5, with D unclear. This CDR3 region has 15 residues. The V and J ends lost 3 bases and 3 bases respectively, with 12 bases between them. The V gene's germline CDR1 is LNHDA and CDR2 SQIVND (reference sequence). The variable domain in full, with the rest retrieved from reference TRBV19 and TRBJ1-5, is DGGITQSPKYLFRKEGQNVTLSCEQNLNHDAMYWYRQDPGQGLRLIYYSQIVNDFQKGDIAEGYSVSREKKESFPLTVTSAQKNPTAFYLCASSIGREFNQPQHFGDGTRLSIL.

This clone was counted between two and nine times. V gene TRBV5-1 combines with J gene TRBJ1-2; 7 nucleotides line up with TRBD1. Unmatched junction bases numbered 10, after V lost 4 bases and J lost 7 bases. The CDR3 sequence is 14 residues long. Per the germline V gene, CDR1 is SGHRS and CDR2 is YFSETQ. In DNA, the CDR3 is TGCGCCAGCAGCCCGACAGGGCCAGATCGTGGCTACACCTTC. Translation: CASSPTGPDRGYTF.

This clone appeared a few times. The gene calls are TRBV6-6 and TRBJ1-2; a weak D match, TRBD1 (5 bases). Germline CDR1 and CDR2: MNHNY and SVGAGI (reference sequence). The CDR3 contains 16 residues. Trimming shortened V by 4 bases and J by 1 base, and 16 bases separated the two germline ends. CDR3 in DNA: TGTGCCAGCAGTTCCTCCCCGGGGGGGAGTAACTATGGCTACACCTTC. It encodes CASSSSPGGSNYGYTF.

The rearrangement joins TRBV5-6 to TRBJ2-7; tentatively, D is TRBD2 (7 bases). The CDR3 totals 16 residues. Trimming removed 4 bases at V and 5 bases at J, with 22 bases between. CDR1 is SGHDT, CDR2 YYEEEE, per germline. The DNA for the CDR3 is TGTGCCAGCAGCCCCTGGGGGGGACACTTTTACGACGAGCAGTACTTC. Encoded protein: CASSPWGGHFYDEQYF.

The V and J genes are TRBV7-9 and TRBJ2-7, with 12 bases fitting TRBD1. Germline V lookup: CDR1 SEHNR, CDR2 FQNEAQ (reference sequence). This CDR3 has 19 residues. V shed 7 bases and J 2 bases; nucleotides not matched to a gene: 18. Here the CDR3 DNA reads TGTGCCAGCATCTCTACGACGGGGCTCCGGGACAGGGGGCCCTACGAGCAGTACTTC. It encodes CASISTTGLRDRGPYEQYF.

The table lists this clone with a few counts. The V call is TRBV27, the J call TRBJ2-7, with 7 bases lining up with TRBD2. CDR1 is MNHEY and CDR2 is SMNVEV in the germline V gene (reference sequence). This CDR3 has 15 residues. The ends lost 5 bases at V and 3 bases at J; junction bases unmatched: 10. The CDR3, as DNA: TGTGCCAGCAGTCTAACGGCCTGGGGGGGCTACGAGCAGTACTTC. This gives the protein CASSLTAWGGYEQYF.

This clone has a handful of counts. The chain employs TRBV5-1 and TRBJ2-2; D might be TRBD2 (7 bases). With 1 base removed from V and 5 bases from J, the gap between germline ends came to 12 bases. Germline V gene lookup returns CDR1 SGHRS and CDR2 YFSETQ. The CDR3 extends over 15 amino acids. CDR3 coding DNA: TGCGCCAGCAGCTTGTCGCGGGGGCAGACCGGGGAGCTGTTTTTT. Its protein product is CASSLSRGQTGELFF.

This chain links TRBV7-9 with TRBJ2-1, with a weak D call TRBD2 (6 bases). The CDR3 consists of 12 residues. Germline V gives CDR1 SEHNR, CDR2 FQNEAQ (reference sequence). V gave up 5 bases and J gave up 6 bases, with 8 bases separating them. The CDR3 nucleotides read TGTGCCAGCAGCCCGGGAGTCAATGAGCAGTTCTTC. Its protein is CASSPGVNEQFF.

This clone was seen a handful of times. This chain uses TRBV19 with TRBJ2-5; TRBD2 agrees at 7 bases. The junction had 11 bases not matched to a gene; V was cut back by 6 bases and J by 4 bases. CDR1 is LNHDA and CDR2 is SQIVND in the germline V gene (reference sequence). This CDR3 is built from 15 residues. The CDR3 is CASSPLTSEPETQYF. CDR3 sequence (DNA): TGTGCCAGTAGCCCCCTAACTAGCGAACCAGAGACCCAGTACTTC.

The chain couples TRBV18 to TRBJ2-6, with D perhaps matching TRBD2 (7 bases). Germline V gene lookup returns CDR1 KGHSH and CDR2 LQKENI. This CDR3 contains 16 residues. V was clipped by 3 bases and J by 2 bases, with 11 bases between them. CDR3 sequence: CASSPRGGAGANVLTF. CDR3 coding DNA: TGTGCCAGCTCACCGAGAGGGGGGGCTGGGGCCAACGTCCTGACTTTC.

This clone has only a few counts. This rearrangement joins TRBV5-4 to TRBJ2-5; 12 bases are a match to TRBD2. The J call may be wrong; the DNA end is better matched by TRBJ2-7. The length of the CDR3 is 15 residues. The germline gives CDR1 SGHNT, CDR2 YYREEE (reference sequence). In DNA form, the CDR3 reads TGTGCCAGCAGCATGACTAGCGGGGGAGCCTACGAGCAGTACTTC. The encoded protein is CASSMTSGGAYEQYF.

The V and J genes are TRBV5-4 and TRBJ2-5; D possibly corresponds to TRBD2 (6 bases). The CDR3 runs to 15 residues. Trimming took off 0 bases at V and 4 bases at J, with 13 bases between the two ends. Germline V lookup: CDR1 SGHNT, CDR2 YYREEE (reference sequence). This chain's CDR3 is CASSLVRAGRETQYF. Here the CDR3 DNA reads TGTGCCAGCAGCTTGGTAAGGGCCGGGAGAGAGACCCAGTACTTC.

Only one count was recorded for this clone. This chain connects TRBV6-6 to TRBJ2-1; D perhaps matches TRBD1 (6 bases). Germline V CDR1 and CDR2: MNHNY, SVGAGI (reference sequence). V lost 0 bases, J lost 4 bases, and 10 bases lay in between. The CDR3 totals 15 residues. The CDR3: CASSYSHGQYNEQFF. The CDR3 region has the DNA TGTGCCAGCAGTTACTCCCATGGACAGTACAATGAGCAGTTCTTC.

This clone was picked up many times. J is TRBJ2-7 and V is TRBV6-5, with 7 nucleotides matching TRBD1. Germline CDR1 is MNHEY and CDR2 is SVGAGI. The CDR3 length is 14 residues. V shed 6 bases and J 3 bases; nucleotides not matched to a gene: 8. This CDR3 reads CASSHAQGNYEQYF. The CDR3 DNA is TGTGCCAGCAGCCACGCACAGGGGAACTACGAGCAGTACTTC.

This chain joins TRBV4-1 and TRBJ2-7, with TRBD1 matching over 11 bases. CDR1 and CDR2 from the germline V gene are MGHRA and YSYEKL. CDR3 size: 14 residues. V dropped 8 bases and J dropped 3; count of bases not matched to a gene: 6. The CDR3 here is CASGRTGGFYEQYF. The CDR3 bases are TGCGCCAGCGGTCGGACAGGGGGCTTCTACGAGCAGTACTTC.

V and J are TRBV5-1 and TRBJ1-2; no clear D. V lost 0 bases and J 5 bases, leaving 8 bases between the germline ends. Germline lookup yields CDR1 SGHRS and CDR2 YFSETQ. The length of the CDR3 is 13 residues. The CDR3, as DNA: TGCGCCAGCAGCTTGGACAGACCATATGGCTACACCTTC. This encodes CASSLDRPYGYTF.

This chain connects TRBV10-3 to TRBJ2-7, with D maybe TRBD1 (5 bases). Germline values: CDR1 ENHRY, CDR2 SYGVKD. V was trimmed by 6 bases and J by 2 bases, leaving 11 bases between them. The CDR3 consists of 13 residues. Written as DNA, the CDR3 is TGTGCCATCAGATCAGTGGGGCCCTACGAGCAGTACTTC. Translated: CAIRSVGPYEQYF.